Here is one T cell receptor (beta chain) with its context. The data originate from a study of blood T cell repertoires in COVID-19. Turning to the study itself: PBMCs, B-cell-depleted T cells, or T cells were the source of the cDNA or gDNA that made up the material.

Original handling: The authors estimated nucleated cell counts from reference gene primer amplification. Only in-frame clones appear in the TCRdb table, and some are missing; sequencing was by immunoSEQ multiplex PCR. V and J calls and clone size are given by that table; D and trimming were obtained from the DNA. The sample lists more than 85,000 clones; 60% to 80% were seen once. CDR1 and CDR2 from the germline V gene are MDHEN and SYDVKM. This CDR3 is built from 14 residues. V lost 7 bases and J 9 bases, leaving 16 bases between the germline ends. The sequenced material came from peripheral blood. The TCR sequence derives from a woman aged 45-65 years with acute or convalescent COVID-19. The rearrangement joins TRBV28 to TRBJ1-6; D ambiguous. Written as DNA, the CDR3 is TGTGCCAGCACCCCTGGTCGAGGAGCTTCACCCCTCCACTTT. Its translation: CASTPGRGASPLHF.